The source of this TCR beta chain is a study of cytomegalovirus exposure and HLA in healthy donors (dated by TCRdb to 2016 to 2017). Regarding the research as a whole: According to an earlier analysis of a few hundred of the donors, about 179 million T cells yielded roughly 110 million unique TCR beta sequences and about 300 Gb of sequence data. An earlier analysis of around 580 of the donors used high-throughput TCR beta sequencing to judge whether each TCR beta V gene segment behaved as functional or pseudogenic. Rather than using new phenotypic data, the later analysis identified candidate immune exposures from TCR beta sequences and from how often those sequences occurred across donors. An early release covering about 600 HLA-typed donors comprised around 300 gigabases of sequencing data and around 86 million unique TCR sequences. A later genetic analysis used genome-wide SNP genotypes for about three fifths of the 666 donors, treating that subset as a discovery cohort. A later analysis re-examined previously published TCR beta repertoires from several hundred donors and added high-resolution HLA genotyping to investigate patterns of TCR occurrence. Typing coverage differed by locus: A, B, C, DRB1 and DQB1 were typed in roughly 620-630 donors, DQA1 in about 500, DPA1 in approximately 610, and DPB1 in 472. The T cell repertoires of around 670 subjects were profiled by immunosequencing and related to cytomegalovirus serostatus. All discovery cohort repertoires had been generated using a single sequencing platform. Several DR-DQ haplotypes were handled as single units for association and clustering because linkage in the cohort was strong. Among the roughly 370 genotyped donors, about 83% belonged to the genetic ancestry cluster associated with self-reported Caucasian donors. Class I and class II HLA loci were covered by the typing at four-digit resolution. In addition to the first cohort of several hundred subjects, a separate validation cohort of 120 different subjects was used. Among about 400 genotyped donors of the cohort, an average of roughly 230,000 unique TCR beta nucleotide sequences was sequenced per donor, of which about 18% were non-productive. Donor age, sex, ethnicity and CMV serostatus were compiled together with the repertoire data. The study aimed to test whether signatures of past pathogen exposure could be identified by cataloging public T cell receptors. To predict cytomegalovirus infection status, the study brought together high-throughput TCR immunosequencing, statistical association of individual TCRs with disease status, and machine learning. The full study reports these points: The presence/absence analyses assumed that sequencing depth was roughly uniform across donors, and that assumption may not be true. The classifier was reported to diagnose cytomegalovirus status with high specificity and sensitivity in both the original cohort and the validation cohort. Correlated functional status among segregating V segments might reflect linkage disequilibrium, but an unknown experimental factor could not be ruled out. In a later genetic analysis, fewer N-insertions in productive TCRs were reported among donors in an Asian-associated ancestry cluster than the approximately 710-donor mean. The sequencing pipeline was judged likely to have produced a cluster of highly shared sequence variants as a technical artifact. Because HLA typing was unavailable for some donors at each locus, only the typed subset was used in association tests. The earlier analysis of around 600 of the donors excluded 15 to 20 rarely observed V segments, including chromosome 9 orphons, because counts were too low. According to the authors, the approach could potentially be generalized to other disease states and immunological phenotypes. According to a later analysis, parvovirus B19, influenza, CMV and Epstein-Barr virus appeared linked to several top co-occurrence clusters. A later analysis associated about 17,000 TCR beta sequences with specific HLA alleles at a false discovery rate of 0.05. In a later analysis, most CMV-associated TCR beta chains were found to appear HLA-restricted, with HLA associations seemingly driven largely by CMV exposure. Most TCR sequences were observed very rarely across donors, whereas some public TCRs were present in many individuals. Immune exposure information for the cohort was limited to CMV serostatus. In a later analysis, HLA-associated TCR beta chains showed more clonal expansion and lower generation probabilities than non-associated chains that were equally common. A total of around 150 TCR beta chains were listed by the study as associated with cytomegalovirus. In a later analysis, TCR association rates were found to vary across HLA loci, with the most associated TCRs seen for DRB1 alleles and the fewest for HLA-C alleles. A further reported finding was that TCR beta sequences accurately predicted the HLA-A and HLA-B alleles for most subjects in the first cohort. Only TCR beta chains were sequenced in this cohort, and the absence of alpha or paired-chain data limited detectable features. V-gene and J-gene trimming of TCR beta chains was associated with a missense DCLRE1C variant in a later genetic analysis, and the association was replicated in an independent cohort. In vitro tests confirmed that a few of the cytomegalovirus-associated TCR beta chains recognize cytomegalovirus antigens. When HLA alleles, especially DR and DQ, strongly co-occurred, attributing TCR associations to individual alleles was difficult. An earlier analysis of approximately 530 of the donors showed that most TCR beta V segments appeared in productive rearrangements either about 87% or about 30% of the time, which broadly matched IMGT annotations. Some IMGT-functional V segments, including TRBV6-2 and TRBV6-3, could not be distinguished by the 87-base-pair reads and were therefore excluded.

The germline V gene encodes CDR1 ENHRY and CDR2 SYGVKD. The CDR3 runs 13 residues from the cysteine to the phenylalanine. Only the CDR3 DNA is retained, 39 bases long and in frame from the first base. Here V drops 9 bases and J drops 3 bases, and the junction holds 7 bases not matched to any gene. In total, 500 to 700 healthy bone marrow donors made up the cohort. At the time of sampling, all cohort members were nominally healthy, though unrecorded immune exposures were likely present. The donor was CMV seronegative and belonged to the group of 350 or so seronegative cohort members. Every donor gave a peripheral blood sample, and the peripheral blood mononuclear cells from that sample were used for TCR beta sequencing. The Qiagen DNeasy Blood Extraction Kit was used to extract genomic DNA from the blood cell samples. Library preparation employed the immunoSEQ multiplex PCR assay. A mixture of 60 forward primers for TCR Vbeta segments and 13 reverse primers for TCR Jbeta segments was used in the multiplex PCR. The CDR3 region of rearranged TCR beta genes was amplified from genomic DNA by a multiplex PCR assay. Amplified TCR beta libraries were sequenced as 87-base-pair reads on the Illumina HiSeq System. From the authors' description of their analysis: A later analysis counted some 74 million unique TCR beta chains across the 670 or so repertoires, and roughly 11 million of these chains were shared by at least two donors. To remove PCR and sequencing errors, raw reads were error-corrected and collapsed into unique sequences using a nearest-neighbor algorithm that merged closely related sequences. To assign V, D and J gene segments, CDR3 sequences were aligned to IMGT reference sequences. For a sequence to be retained, a match of at least six nucleotides was required to both a V gene segment and a J gene segment. A rearrangement counted as productive if the CDR3 had no stop codons and remained in frame with V and J, and every other rearrangement counted as non-productive. CDR3 was defined according to IMGT convention as the region running from the second conserved V-encoded cysteine to the conserved J-encoded phenylalanine. Sequences without an unambiguous match to a single V gene segment were excluded from the earlier analysis of several hundred of the donors. In an earlier analysis of several hundred of the donors, V segments were called functional above 56.7% productive rearrangements and were called segregating when the between-donor standard deviation exceeded 5%. A statistical classification framework was built to diagnose cytomegalovirus status from the catalog of TCR beta chain sequences. In a later analysis, TCR nucleotide sequences were compared against IMGT/GENE-DB human TR gene sequences so that V and J genes could be assigned. The TCRdist pipeline was used in a later analysis to assign CDR3 sequences and most-parsimonious VDJ recombination scenarios. In a later analysis, every TCR beta chain was defined by the combination of its CDR3 amino acid sequence and its V-gene family, and reads without a unique V-gene family were dropped. A later analysis removed roughly 590 highly shared, low-generation-probability nucleotide sequences to deal with suspected cross-contamination and a sequencing artifact. A later analysis calculated a clonal expansion index for each public chain from normalized within-repertoire ranks of inferred template counts. Generation probabilities in a later analysis came from a VDJ recombination model fitted to out-of-frame rearrangements, and those results were checked against IGoR. In a later analysis, hypergeometric tests were used to score TCR-TCR, TCR-HLA and TCR-CMV co-occurrence, with a repertoire-size bias correction applied to TCR pairs. To estimate false discovery rates, a later analysis permuted the HLA or CMV assignments 20 times. A later analysis grouped co-occurring TCRs with DBSCAN, adding TCRdist sequence similarity when clustering within HLA-allele-positive subsets. Repertoires with fewer than 30,000 or more than 120,000 public chains, plus five repertoires with anomalous nucleotide sharing, were excluded from co-occurrence clustering. TCRdb mirrors the immuneACCESS table, restricted to in-frame sequences. Some clones are absent from its copies; in checked studies, under half trace to an unresolved V gene, and the reason for the others is unknown. That table supplies the V and J calls and clone size; D and trimming were determined from the DNA. The table for this sample lists about 150,000 clones; roughly 80% of them were counted only once. Over 3% of the sample lies in the top ten.

Notes on this clone: Its antigen is currently not known. Base qualities are not provided; no much larger clone lies one nucleotide away.

The sample comprised PBMCs. The chain is made from TRBV10-3 and TRBJ2-5; TRBD1 fits 7 bases in the junction. The TCR originated in a woman in her thirties or forties in good health and CMV-seronegative. The DNA sequence follows: TGTGCCATTGGACAGGCCGATAAAGAGACCCAGTACTTC. The encoded protein is CAIGQADKETQYF.